This TCR beta chain was observed in a study of identical twins. Addition of a universal primer site occurred through template switching, and cDNA carried unique molecular identifiers. From the 5' RACE reads, TCRdb called clonotypes with MiXCR, one entry per CDR3 protein. The data show some 1,600,000 distinct CDR3 sequences, around a third seen once. The receptor's source is a newborn girl in good health. The sequencing input was cord blood.

In DNA form, the CDR3 reads TGTGCCAGCAGTGAATCGGACAACACTGAAGCTTTCTTT. It translates to CASSESDNTEAFF. The genes are TRBV6-1 and TRBJ1-1; D not resolved. V was shortened by 2 bases and J by 2 bases, with 6 bases between the two germline ends. CDR1 MNHNS and CDR2 SASEGT come from the germline V gene. CDR3 length: 13 residues.